Sequencing of this T cell receptor (beta chain) was carried out in a study of PD-L1 blockade in urothelial cancer. Overall study context: In the patient group, about 90% of the roughly 29 were males with bladder-origin urothelial cancer. Study patients had been treated with 0 to 3 previous chemotherapy regimens.

Unmatched junction bases numbered 4, after V lost 0 bases and J lost 6 bases. Germline assignment: CDR1 SGHTS and CDR2 YDEGEE. CDR3 length: 15 amino acids. Data came from immunoSEQ multiplex PCR; TCRdb stores just in-frame clones and leaves some out. The sample carries 24,000 or so clones, roughly nine tenths recorded once. This TCR came from a man aged 45-65 years with urothelial cancer. J is TRBJ2-7 and V is TRBV5-8; the match to TRBD1 covers 12 bases. The sample consisted of PBMCs, taken around atezolizumab (anti-PD-L1) treatment. DNA for the CDR3: TGTGCCAGCAGCTTGGAGGGACAGGGGGCAGGCGAGCAGTACTTC. Amino acid sequence: CASSLEGQGAGEQYF.